The T cell receptor beta chain described here comes from a study of blood T cell repertoires in COVID-19. About the study: Some COVID-19 samples were acute and others convalescent; all came from the United States, Italy and Spain.

Participants' own reports of clinical history determined their cohort assignment. Original processing notes: Reference gene primer amplification gave estimated nucleated cell counts. Measured with immunoSEQ multiplex PCR; TCRdb has only the in-frame clones, and not every one. V and J calls plus clone size are reproduced from that table; the DNA served to infer D and trimming. Among 200,000 or so clones listed, 86% were seen once. V was trimmed by 1 base and J by 1 base, leaving 4 bases between them. This CDR3 is built from 13 residues. Germline CDR1 and CDR2: PRHDT and FYEKMQ (reference sequence). The receptor's source is a woman aged 35 to 49 with acute COVID-19. The rearrangement links TRBV13 to TRBJ1-1; D remains unclear. The source material was PBMCs or T cells enriched from blood (not recorded which). CDR3 DNA: TGTGCCAGCAGCTTAGTCGGGAACACTGAAGCTTTCTTT. It is translated as CASSLVGNTEAFF. Full variable domain (remainder filled in from reference TRBV13 and TRBJ1-1): AAGVIQSPRHLIKEKRETATLKCYPIPRHDTVYWYQQGPGQDPQFLISFYEKMQSDKGSIPDRFSAQQFSDYHSELNMSSLELGDSALYFCASSLVGNTEAFFGQGTRLTVV.